This T cell receptor (beta chain) comes out of a study of PD-1 blockade in classical Hodgkin lymphoma. Whole-study context: Patients were dosed intravenously with nivolumab at 3 mg/kg every 2 weeks.

The time point: cycle 4 day 1 (C4D1), after six to seven weeks of nivolumab. With no exception, relapse followed autologous stem cell transplantation in all patients, and brentuximab vedotin exposure varied. Sequencing used immunoSEQ multiplex PCR; TCRdb keeps in-frame clones, though not all of them. This sample has tens of thousands of clones, with almost 85% found just once. This clone has more than one count but fewer than ten. The sequence was obtained from a human donor with classical Hodgkin lymphoma. This specimen was peripheral blood mononuclear cells (PBMCs), taken before the fourth cycle of nivolumab.

CDR3 region: CASTKPSRGRADGYTF. The CDR3 nucleotides read TGTGCCAGTACCAAACCGTCCCGGGGGAGAGCGGATGGCTACACCTTC. The chain joins TRBV19 to TRBJ1-2, with a weak D call TRBD1 (5 bases). Trimming stripped 7 bases from V and 6 bases from J, with 24 bases between. In germline, CDR1 is LNHDA, CDR2 SQIVND (reference sequence). This CDR3 region has 16 residues.